Each of the 26 T cell receptor beta chains below was sequenced from the same sample in a study of blood T cell repertoires in COVID-19. The method was immunoSEQ multiplex PCR; TCRdb's version includes in-frame clones alone and lacks a portion of them. The sample shows some 180,000 clones, 80% to 90% of them seen only once. The source material was peripheral blood. All receptors come from a man aged 70-80 years with active or convalescent COVID-19.

The V and J genes are TRBV18 and TRBJ2-7; 7 bases agree with TRBD1. CDR3 size: 14 residues. Per germline, CDR1 KGHSH and CDR2 LQKENI. V dropped 6 bases and J dropped 3; count of bases not matched to a gene: 8. CDR3 nucleotide sequence: TGTGCCAGCTCTGGGACAGCTGGGGGCTACGAGCAGTACTTC. Its protein product is CASSGTAGGYEQYF. The variable domain in full, with the rest retrieved from reference TRBV18 and TRBJ2-7, is NAGVMQNPRHLVRRRGQEARLRCSPMKGHSHVYWYRQLPEEGLKFMVYLQKENIIDESGMPKERFSAEFPKEGPSILRIQQVVRGDSAAYFCASSGTAGGYEQYFGPGTRLTVT.

The chain employs TRBV6-5 and TRBJ2-1; D is ambiguous. The CDR3 runs 11 residues. CDR1 and CDR2 from the germline V gene are MNHEY and SVGAGI. V lost 6 bases and J lost 7, with 7 bases in between. As DNA, the CDR3 is TGTGCCAGCAGAGACGGGAATGAGCAGTTCTTC. Protein product: CASRDGNEQFF.

The rearrangement uses TRBV10-3 and TRBJ2-2, with 7 bases fitting TRBD2. Looked up from germline, CDR1 is ENHRY and CDR2 is SYGVKD. The CDR3 is 16 amino acids. Germline trimming cut 4 bases from V and 1 base from J; bases unmatched to any gene: 6. The CDR3 loop is CAISGASGLNTGELFF. DNA of the CDR3: TGTGCCATCAGTGGGGCTAGCGGCCTGAACACCGGGGAGCTGTTTTTT.

The rearrangement links TRBV6-5 to TRBJ1-5, with 12 bases aligning to TRBD1. This CDR3 comprises 15 residues. J was trimmed by 6 bases and V by 5 bases; bases with no gene match: 5. Germline V gene data show CDR1 as MNHEY and CDR2 as SVGAGI. The CDR3 region has the DNA TGTGCCAGCAGTACCGGGACAGGGGGCCCTCAGCCCCAGCATTTT. Translating it yields CASSTGTGGPQPQHF.

This sequence joins TRBV7-6 and TRBJ1-4; D possibly corresponds to TRBD1 (6 bases). The germline gives CDR1 SGHVS, CDR2 FNYEAQ. The CDR3 loop spans 15 amino acids. V gave up 3 bases and J gave up 6 bases, with 14 bases separating them. CDR3 amino acids: CASSFGGAHDEKLFF. As DNA, the CDR3 is TGTGCCAGCAGCTTCGGGGGGGCGCATGATGAAAAACTGTTTTTT.

V and J are TRBV6-5 and TRBJ1-3; 8 bases fit TRBD1. Trimming removed 8 bases from V and 0 bases from J; junction bases left unmatched: 3. The germline V gene encodes CDR1 MNHEY and CDR2 SVGAGI. The CDR3 is 14 amino acids. This CDR3 reads CASRTGNSGNTIYF. Written as DNA, the CDR3 is TGTGCCAGCCGGACAGGGAACTCTGGAAACACCATATATTTT.

This clone was observed once. The rearrangement uses TRBV11-2 and TRBJ1-3; 9 nucleotides agree with TRBD1. The CDR3 has 16 residues. The V gene end was trimmed by 5 bases and the J gene end by 4 bases; junction bases not matched to a gene: 9. Germline-derived CDR1 and CDR2 are SGHAT and FQNNGV. The CDR3: CASSRTGELTGNTIYF. For the CDR3, the DNA is TGTGCCAGCAGCCGGACAGGGGAACTTACCGGAAACACCATATATTTT.

V and J are TRBV4-3 and TRBJ1-2; D not certain. The CDR3 contains 13 residues. V gave up 1 base and J gave up 13 bases, with 16 bases separating them. In germline, CDR1 is LGHNA, CDR2 YSLEER. The CDR3 DNA reads as TGCGCCAGCAGCCAAGGAAGGCGGCCGAATTGCACCTTC. Translating gives CASSQGRRPNCTF.

This clone was detected ten times or more. The rearrangement uses TRBV10-1 and TRBJ2-3; 8 nucleotides align to TRBD2. J lost 2 bases, V lost 4 bases, and 17 bases had no gene match. The CDR3 is 19 amino acids. CDR1 is WNHNN, CDR2 SYGVQD, per germline (reference sequence). The CDR3 sequence: CASSAYPSNSGAITDTQYF. CDR3 bases: TGCGCCAGCAGTGCATACCCGAGTAATAGCGGGGCTATCACAGATACGCAGTATTTT.

This sequence joins TRBV6-2 or TRBV6-3 and TRBJ2-2, with 10 nucleotides matching TRBD2. The CDR3 sequence is 20 residues long. The germline CDR1 and CDR2 sequences are MNHEY and SVGEGT. The V and J ends lost 0 bases and 4 bases, in that order; junction bases with no gene match: 14. The CDR3 sequence: CASSYSSTPESGGATGELFF. Here the CDR3 DNA reads TGTGCCAGCAGTTACTCGAGTACGCCGGAGAGCGGGGGGGCCACCGGGGAGCTGTTTTTT.

This clone occurred a few times. The chain recombines TRBV3-1 (or the pseudogene TRBV3-2) with TRBJ2-7; possibly TRBD1 for D (5 bases). The CDR3 loop spans 13 amino acids. Trimming pared 2 bases from V and 6 bases from J, leaving 11 bases between. Germline lookup yields CDR1 LGHDT and CDR2 YNNKEL (reference sequence). CDR3 nucleotide sequence: TGTGCCAGCAGCCAATTCACAGGAACCGAGCAGTACTTC. Its protein product is CASSQFTGTEQYF.

The CDR3 DNA sequence: TGCGCCAGCAGCTCCTGGCCCGGGGAGCGCACTGAAGCTTTCTTT. Translation gives CASSSWPGERTEAFF. The genes are TRBV5-1 and TRBJ1-1; D ambiguous. V gave up 3 bases and J gave up 4 bases, with 16 bases separating them. This CDR3 comprises 15 residues. Germline V lookup: CDR1 SGHRS, CDR2 YFSETQ.

The chain is built from TRBV12-5 and TRBJ2-7; 7 bases are shared with TRBD2. The CDR3 contains 16 residues. The ends lost 4 bases at V and 5 bases at J; junction bases unmatched: 14. Germline CDR1 is LGHNT and CDR2 is FRNRAP. In DNA form, the CDR3 reads TGTGCTAGTGGTTCGTACTTATCCGGGAGGAACGACGAGCAGTACTTC. This codes for CASGSYLSGRNDEQYF.

The chain joins TRBV2 to TRBJ2-2; TRBD1 agrees at 10 bases. The CDR3 totals 14 residues. The germline V gene encodes CDR1 SNHLY and CDR2 FYNNEI. The V and J ends lost 6 bases and 7 bases, in that order; junction bases with no gene match: 5. CDR3 protein: CASRGTGVSGELFF. The DNA of the CDR3 is TGTGCCAGCAGGGGGACAGGGGTGAGCGGGGAGCTGTTTTTT. Looking up the rest from reference TRBV2 and TRBJ2-2 gives the full variable domain: EPEVTQTPSHQVTQMGQEVILRCVPISNHLYFYWYRQILGQKVEFLVSFYNNEISEKSEIFDDQFSVERPDGSNFTLKIRSTKLEDSAMYFCASRGTGVSGELFFGEGSRLTVL.

The chain joins TRBV24-1 to TRBJ2-1; 10 bases are shared with TRBD2. The CDR3 is made up of 17 amino acids. V trimming: 4 bases; J trimming: 5 bases; junction bases outside the gene matches: 10. Germline lookup yields CDR1 KGHDR and CDR2 SFDVKD. In nucleotides, the CDR3 is TGTGCCACCAGTGACTATGAAGCGGGAGGGGGGAACAATGAGCAGTTCTTC. Translation gives CATSDYEAGGGNNEQFF.

The table lists this clone with a count of one. The V gene is TRBV9, the J gene TRBJ1-5; D is unresolved. In germline, CDR1 is SGDLS, CDR2 YYNGEE. V was clipped by 3 bases and J by 3 bases, with 13 bases between them. CDR3 length equals 15 residues. The CDR3: CASSAGVGPNQPQHF. The CDR3 DNA is TGTGCCAGCAGCGCCGGGGTTGGCCCCAATCAGCCCCAGCATTTT. The full variable domain, in which reference TRBV9 and TRBJ1-5 provide the parts outside the CDR3, is DSGVTQTPKHLITATGQRVTLRCSPRSGDLSVYWYQQSLDQGLQFLIQYYNGEERAKGNILERFSAQQFPDLHSELNLSSLELGDSALYFCASSAGVGPNQPQHFGDGTRLSIL.

The CDR3 nucleotides are TGTGCCACCTCGCCCCGGGACAGGGGGGCAACACCCCTCCACTTT. This codes for CATSPRDRGATPLHF. The chain employs TRBV15 and TRBJ1-6; 11 bases are shared with TRBD1. This CDR3 spans 15 amino acids. J gave up 11 bases and V 8 bases, and 11 bases lay outside the gene matches. The germline V gene encodes CDR1 LNHNV and CDR2 YYDKDF (reference sequence).

As for this clone: The junction shows a germline mismatch at one end, possibly a read error. The gene calls are TRBV25-1 and TRBJ2-7; weak D call: TRBD2 (5 bases). Germline V gene sequence: CDR1 MGHDK, CDR2 SYGVNS. CDR3 length: 16 residues. The CDR3 DNA reads TGTGCCAGCAGTGAATATGGGTCCCTAGCTCCTCATATACGCGTCTTC. Protein sequence: CASSEYGSLAPHIRVF.

This clone has just one count. V gene TRBV19 combines with J gene TRBJ1-2, with D perhaps matching TRBD1 (6 bases). CDR3 size: 14 residues. The V end lost 6 bases, the J end lost 4 bases, and 15 bases lay between the germline ends. Germline-derived CDR1 and CDR2 are LNHDA and SQIVND (reference sequence). CDR3 in amino acids: CASRGTGHGYGYTF. DNA for the CDR3: TGTGCCAGTAGGGGCACAGGGCACGGCTATGGCTACACCTTC.

This chain joins TRBV29-1 and TRBJ2-5; maybe TRBD1 (6 bases). Trimming removed 1 base at V and 2 bases at J, with 8 bases between. This CDR3 region has 13 residues. CDR1 SQVTM and CDR2 ANQGSEA come from the germline V gene. The CDR3, as DNA: TGCAGCGTTGAAGCCAGGGGTCAAGAGACCCAGTACTTC. It translates to CSVEARGQETQYF.

J is TRBJ2-5 and V is TRBV5-1; TRBD1 matches at 8 bases. The CDR3 spans 13 residues. V lost 5 bases, J lost 5 bases, and 5 bases stayed unmatched. CDR1 is SGHRS, CDR2 YFSETQ, per germline. CDR3 loop: CASSPGGMETQYF. CDR3 nucleotide sequence: TGCGCCAGCAGTCCAGGGGGCATGGAGACCCAGTACTTC.

The chain links TRBV11-3 to TRBJ2-1; 10 bases match TRBD2. This CDR3 has 15 residues. The V gene end was trimmed by 5 bases and the J gene end by 4 bases; junction bases not matched to a gene: 5. Germline CDR1 SGHNT, CDR2 YENEEA. The CDR3 loop reads CASSPGTSVYNEQFF. In DNA form, the CDR3 reads TGTGCCAGCAGCCCCGGGACTAGCGTATACAATGAGCAGTTCTTC.

In the case of this clone: Other DNA sequences from this sample encode an identical CDR3 as well. This chain uses TRBV6-5 with TRBJ2-7; 7 positions match TRBD1. The CDR3 spans 13 residues. J lost 0 bases, V lost 4 bases, and 0 bases had no gene match. The germline CDR1 and CDR2 sequences are MNHEY and SVGAGI. The CDR3, as DNA: TGTGCCAGCAGTTGGGACAGCTCCTACGAGCAGTACTTC. It is translated as CASSWDSSYEQYF.

The V gene is TRBV18, the J gene TRBJ2-5; no definite D call. Between the trimmed V and J ends, which lost 2 bases and 1 base, there was a span of 5 bases. CDR1 and CDR2 from the germline V gene are KGHSH and LQKENI. There are 13 residues in the CDR3. The CDR3 protein is CASSPSVQETQYF. CDR3 nucleotides: TGTGCCAGCTCACCATCGGTCCAAGAGACCCAGTACTTC.

This chain uses TRBV19 with TRBJ2-4; D perhaps matches TRBD2 (6 bases). There are 13 residues in the CDR3. Germline lookup yields CDR1 LNHDA and CDR2 SQIVND (reference sequence). The ends were cut back, 5 bases at V and 7 bases at J, with 12 bases in the middle. CDR3 protein: CASSPQEGNIQYF. Here the CDR3 DNA reads TGTGCCAGTAGTCCACAGGAGGGGAACATTCAGTACTTC.

The chain uses TRBV6-2 or TRBV6-3 and TRBJ2-7, with 8 bases aligning to TRBD1. The CDR3 sequence is 15 residues long. The ends lost 4 bases at V and 3 bases at J; junction bases unmatched: 8. Per the germline V gene, CDR1 is MNHEY and CDR2 is SVGEGT. CDR3 sequence reads: CASSSYGTGFYEQYF. In nucleotides, the CDR3 is TGTGCCAGCAGTTCCTACGGGACAGGATTCTACGAGCAGTACTTC.